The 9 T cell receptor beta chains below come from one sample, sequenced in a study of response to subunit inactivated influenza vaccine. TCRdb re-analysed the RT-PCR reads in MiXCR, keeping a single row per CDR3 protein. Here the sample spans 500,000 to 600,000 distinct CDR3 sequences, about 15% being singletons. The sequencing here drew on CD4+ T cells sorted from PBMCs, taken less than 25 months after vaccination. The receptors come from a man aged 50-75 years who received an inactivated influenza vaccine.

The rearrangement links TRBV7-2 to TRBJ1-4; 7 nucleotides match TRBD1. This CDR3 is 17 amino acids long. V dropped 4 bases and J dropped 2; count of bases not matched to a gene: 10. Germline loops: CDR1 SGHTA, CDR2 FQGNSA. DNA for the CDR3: TGTGCCAGCAGCTGGTGGACAGGTTCTTCCACTAATGAAAAACTGTTTTTT. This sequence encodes CASSWWTGSSTNEKLFF. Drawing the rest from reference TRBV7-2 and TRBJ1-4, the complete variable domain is GAGVSQSPSNKVTEKGKDVELRCDPISGHTALYWYRQSLGQGLEFLIYFQGNSAPDKSGLPSDRFSAERTGGSVSTLTIQRTQQEDSAVYLCASSWWTGSSTNEKLFFGSGTQLSVL.

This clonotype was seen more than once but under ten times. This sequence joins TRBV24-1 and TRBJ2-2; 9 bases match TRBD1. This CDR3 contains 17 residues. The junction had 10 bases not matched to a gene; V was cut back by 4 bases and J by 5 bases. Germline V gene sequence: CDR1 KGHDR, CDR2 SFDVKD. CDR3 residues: CATSDPVGQGRTGELFF. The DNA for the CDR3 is TGTGCCACCAGTGACCCGGTTGGACAGGGGAGGACCGGGGAGCTGTTTTTT.

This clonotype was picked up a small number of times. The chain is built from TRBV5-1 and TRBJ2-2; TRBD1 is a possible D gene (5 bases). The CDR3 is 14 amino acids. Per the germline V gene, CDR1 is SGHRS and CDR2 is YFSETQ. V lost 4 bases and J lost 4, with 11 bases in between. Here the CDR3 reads CASSLTDSTGELFF. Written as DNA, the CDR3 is TGCGCCAGCAGCCTTACAGACAGCACCGGGGAGCTGTTTTTT.

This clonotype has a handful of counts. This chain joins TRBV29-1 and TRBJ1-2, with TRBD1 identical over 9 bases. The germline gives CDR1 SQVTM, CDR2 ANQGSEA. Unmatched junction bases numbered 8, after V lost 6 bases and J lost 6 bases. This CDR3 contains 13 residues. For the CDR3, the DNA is TGCAGCGTCACCGGGACAGGGAAGGATGGCTACACCTTC. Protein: CSVTGTGKDGYTF.

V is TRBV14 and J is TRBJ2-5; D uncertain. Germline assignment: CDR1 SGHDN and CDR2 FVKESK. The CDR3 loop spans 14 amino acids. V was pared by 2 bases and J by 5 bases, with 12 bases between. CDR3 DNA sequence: TGTGCCAGCAGCCAAAAGGCGGTTGGTGAGACCCAGTACTTC. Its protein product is CASSQKAVGETQYF.

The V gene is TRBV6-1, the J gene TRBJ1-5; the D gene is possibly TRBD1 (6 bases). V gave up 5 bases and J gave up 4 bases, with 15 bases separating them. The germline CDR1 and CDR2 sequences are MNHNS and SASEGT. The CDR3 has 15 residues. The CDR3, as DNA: TGTGCCAGCAGTCCCCGGTCAGGGGCTAATCAGCCCCAGCATTTT. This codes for CASSPRSGANQPQHF.

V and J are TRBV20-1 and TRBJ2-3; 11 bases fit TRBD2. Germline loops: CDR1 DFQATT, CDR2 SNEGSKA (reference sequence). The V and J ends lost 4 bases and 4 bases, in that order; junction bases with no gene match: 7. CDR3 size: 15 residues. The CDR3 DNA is TGCAGTGCTACCCCTAGCGGGAGGATCGCAGATACGCAGTATTTT. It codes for CSATPSGRIADTQYF.

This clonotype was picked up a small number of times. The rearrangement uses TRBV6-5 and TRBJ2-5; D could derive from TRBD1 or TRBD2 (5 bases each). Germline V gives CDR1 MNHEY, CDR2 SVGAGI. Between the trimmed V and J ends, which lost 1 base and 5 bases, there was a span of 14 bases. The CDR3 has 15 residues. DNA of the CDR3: TGTGCCAGCAGTTACTTGGGGGTGGAATGGGAGACCCAGTACTTC. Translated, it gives CASSYLGVEWETQYF.

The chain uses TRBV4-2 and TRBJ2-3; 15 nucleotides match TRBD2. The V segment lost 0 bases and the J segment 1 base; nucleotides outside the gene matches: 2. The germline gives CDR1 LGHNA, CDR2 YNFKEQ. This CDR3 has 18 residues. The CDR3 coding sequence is TGTGCCAGCAGCCAAGATTGGACTAGCGGGGGGGGCACAGATACGCAGTATTTT. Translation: CASSQDWTSGGGTDTQYF.